The 3 T cell receptor beta chains reported below all come from one sample, sequenced in a study of regulatory T cells in long-lasting Graves disease. Arm-PCR of CDR3 regions and iRepertoire HTBI primers were used to build TCR beta libraries. TCRdb independently ran MiXCR on the multiplex PCR reads; one entry per CDR3 protein. The sample records roughly 400,000 distinct CDR3 sequences, more than 20% being singletons. As for time point: persistent/refractory GD, antithyroid drugs over 5 years with positive TRAb. PBMC-derived RNA was used for the TCR library. Sequences were derived from peripheral blood mononuclear cells (PBMCs), sampled when the disease was refractory, from a patient treated with antithyroid drugs. These receptors all stem from a female donor with Graves disease.

This clonotype was recorded many times. The chain couples TRBV20-1 to TRBJ2-5; maybe TRBD2 (6 bases). This CDR3 spans 10 amino acids. With 6 bases removed from V and 7 bases from J, the gap between germline ends came to 9 bases. Germline CDR1 DFQATT, CDR2 SNEGSKA (reference sequence). The CDR3 coding sequence is TGCAGTGCCCTGGGGGGGACCCAGTACTTC. Translating it yields CSALGGTQYF.

This clonotype was seen many times. The chain is built from TRBV7-3 and TRBJ2-6; D remains ambiguous. Germline V CDR1 and CDR2: SGHTA, FQGTGA. This CDR3 is built from 15 residues. V gave up 1 base and J gave up 1 base, with 5 bases separating them. CDR3 sequence: CASSLMGSGANVLTF. The CDR3 DNA is TGTGCCAGCAGCTTAATGGGGTCTGGGGCCAACGTCCTGACTTTC.

A note on this clonotype: A single base separates this from a much larger clone, so it may be a read error. This chain connects TRBV11-2 to TRBJ2-5; TRBD2 matches 7 bases. This CDR3 is 16 amino acids long. Germline V gene lookup returns CDR1 SGHAT and CDR2 FQNNGV. The CDR3 nucleotides are TGTGCCAGCAGCTTAAGCCTAGCGGATAACCAAGAGGCCCAGTACTTC. Protein product: CASSLSLADNQEAQYF.